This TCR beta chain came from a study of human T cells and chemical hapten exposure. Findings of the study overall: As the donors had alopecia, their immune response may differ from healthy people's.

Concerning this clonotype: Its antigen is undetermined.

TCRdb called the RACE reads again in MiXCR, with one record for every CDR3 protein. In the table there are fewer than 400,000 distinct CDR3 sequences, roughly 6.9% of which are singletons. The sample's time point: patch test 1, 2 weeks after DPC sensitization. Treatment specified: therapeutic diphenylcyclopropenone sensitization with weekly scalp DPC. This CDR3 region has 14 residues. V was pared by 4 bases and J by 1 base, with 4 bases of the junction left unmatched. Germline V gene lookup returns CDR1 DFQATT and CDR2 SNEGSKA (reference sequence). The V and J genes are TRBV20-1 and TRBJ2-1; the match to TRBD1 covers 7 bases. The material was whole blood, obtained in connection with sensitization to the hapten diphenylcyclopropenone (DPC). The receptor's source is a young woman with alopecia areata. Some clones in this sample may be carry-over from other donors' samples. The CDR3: CSATQGVSYNEQFF. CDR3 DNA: TGCAGTGCTACCCAGGGGGTTTCCTACAATGAGCAGTTCTTC.